The TCR beta chain under discussion was sequenced for a study of monozygotic twins with inflammatory bowel disease. CDR3 length equals 17 residues. Germline CDR1 reads SEHNR; CDR2 reads FQNEAQ (reference sequence). A total RNA quantity of roughly 3,400 ng went into each TCR library. Nested PCRs (roughly 16 and 10 cycles, two total) were applied to TCRalpha and TCRbeta cDNA. TCRdb re-called the 5' RACE reads, yielding one record per CDR3 amino acid sequence without DNA. This listing includes approximately 420,000 distinct CDR3 sequences. Comment on this clonotype: Its antigen is unidentified.

Study-level results: Clonotype sharing was lower in IBD patients than healthy twins, most markedly with disease activity.

Sequencing was done on a sample of blood. The J gene is TRBJ1-1, the V gene TRBV7-9; with no DNA, the TCRdb D assignment of TRBD1 cannot be verified. The TCR comes from a human donor with ulcerative colitis or Crohn's disease, or a healthy co-twin of an affected twin (not recorded which). This CDR3 is CASSLYPGGGRNTEAFF.